This T cell receptor (beta chain) was identified in a study of identical twins. General study findings and limits: With abundant cord blood beta clonotypes, insertions were fewer; memory repertoires showed no such pattern. Analyses of zero insertions could, in part, be confounded by invariant MAIT and iNKT cells. Beta out-of-frame sequences showed weaker excess twin sharing.

Germline CDR1 is MDHEN and CDR2 is SYDVKM. This CDR3 has 15 amino acids. V was shortened by 1 base and J by 5 bases, with 13 bases between the two germline ends. Donors were all healthy Caucasians. TCRdb re-called the 5' RACE reads through MiXCR, storing one row per CDR3 protein. The sample has 400,000 or so distinct CDR3 sequences, roughly 10% seen once. This clonotype was detected only a few times. Its antigen is unidentified. Sequences were obtained from naive T cells sorted from blood. The chain links TRBV28 to TRBJ2-3; a weak D match, TRBD1 (5 bases). The clonotype originates from a woman aged 45-65 years in good health. CDR3 protein: CASSLFVQGLDTQYF. The CDR3 DNA reads as TGTGCCAGCAGTTTATTCGTCCAGGGATTAGATACGCAGTATTTT. The full variable domain, completed using reference TRBV28 and TRBJ2-3, is DVKVTQSSRYLVKRTGEKVFLECVQDMDHENMFWYRQDPGLGLRLIYFSYDVKMKEKGDIPEGYSVSREKKERFSLILESASTNQTSMYLCASSLFVQGLDTQYFGPGTRLTVL.